A selection of T cell receptor beta chains follows, all from one sample in a study of CD8+ T cells in alopecia areata. Sequencing was performed with immunoSEQ multiplex PCR; in TCRdb, only in-frame clones are kept and a portion is missing. The sample yields some 150,000 clones, about 54% seen once. The sample in question was CD4+ T cells sorted from blood, obtained at roughly week 55, from a patient treated with tofacitinib. All receptors derive from a human donor with alopecia areata. Both conserved end residues are part of each CDR3. D genes are given only for firm matches. Clone sizes are given selectively: once, few, many, or a class where the clone is expanded.

TRBD1,TRBV5-1,TRBJ1-1,few,TGCGCCAGCAGCTTGGAAAGGACAGGGGAGAACACTGAAGCTTTCTTT,CASSLERTGENTEAFF
-,TRBV7-9,TRBJ2-7,-,TGTGCCAGCAGCGTCCAAGACTACGAGCAGTACTTC,CASSVQDYEQYF
TRBD1,TRBV27,TRBJ2-3,-,TGTGCCAGCAGGCGACAGGGGGGGGATACGCAGTATTTT,CASRRQGGDTQYF
-,TRBV18,TRBJ2-7,few,TGTGCCAGCTCACCACGGGGCATACCGGGGGGCCAGAGATCTTCCTACGAGCAGTACTTC,CASSPRGIPGGQRSSYEQYF
-,TRBV9,TRBJ1-1,-,TGTGCCAGCAGCGTAGATGCCGGGAAGACTGAAGCTTTCTTT,CASSVDAGKTEAFF
-,TRBV30,TRBJ2-5,few,TGTGCCTGGAGCGCGACCTTGCCCCTTGAAGAGACCCAGTACTTC,CAWSATLPLEETQYF
-,TRBV29-1,TRBJ1-4,-,TGCAGCGTTACAGGGCGGGCACGGGAAAAACTGTTTTTT,CSVTGRAREKLFF
-,TRBV29-1,TRBJ1-2,-,TGCAGCGTTGGCCAGGTGGCCTATGGCTACACCTTC,CSVGQVAYGYTF
TRBD1,TRBV7-8,TRBJ2-2,-,TGTGCCAGCAGTAGACAGGGGGCCGGGAACACCGGGGAGCTGTTTTTT,CASSRQGAGNTGELFF
TRBD2,TRBV6-1,TRBJ2-7,-,TGTGCCAGCAGTGACCTGGGACTAGCGGACTCCTACGAGCAGTACTTC,CASSDLGLADSYEQYF
TRBD1,TRBV7-9,TRBJ1-1,once,TGTGCCAGCAGCATGCTGGACAGGTTGAACACTGAAGCTTTCTTT,CASSMLDRLNTEAFF
-,TRBV9,TRBJ1-6,-,TGTGCCAGCAGCCTCCGGCAGGGAAATAATTCACCCCTCCACTTT,CASSLRQGNNSPLHF
-,TRBV29-1,TRBJ1-2,-,TGCAGCACCCTCGTTGGGGGCCGGGGTGGCTACACCTTC,CSTLVGGRGGYTF
TRBD2,TRBV4-2,TRBJ2-3,once,TGTGCCAGCAGCCCCCAGGAGCGGGGGCACACAGATACGCAGTATTTT,CASSPQERGHTDTQYF
TRBD2,TRBV29-1,TRBJ2-3,few,TGCAGCGTTAGTAAGGGTGGCGGGGGGGCAGGAGATACGCAGTATTTT,CSVSKGGGGAGDTQYF
-,TRBV7-8,TRBJ1-2,few,TGTGCCAGCAGCTTAGATCCAGGAGGTGGCTACACCTTC,CASSLDPGGGYTF
TRBD2,TRBV29-1,TRBJ2-2,few,TGCAGCGCTCGACTAGCGGCGAACACCGGGGAGCTGTTTTTT,CSARLAANTGELFF
-,TRBV7-3,TRBJ1-6,-,TGTGCCAGCAGCTTACGAGGGGGTGTCAATTCACCCCTCCACTTT,CASSLRGGVNSPLHF
-,TRBV29-1,TRBJ1-2,-,TGCAGCGTTGTCCCAGGGGACGGCTACACCTTC,CSVVPGDGYTF
-,TRBV7-2,TRBJ2-2,-,TGTGCCAGCAGCCGCCGGGACGGTTCGAACACCGGGGAGCTGTTTTTT,CASSRRDGSNTGELFF
-,TRBV2,TRBJ2-1,-,TGTGCCACCTCCGGGTCCTACAATGAGCAGTTCTTC,CATSGSYNEQFF
-,TRBV30,TRBJ2-6,-,TGTGCCTGTGCACTTGGTGGCTCTGGGGCCAACGTCCTGACTTTC,CACALGGSGANVLTF
TRBD2,TRBV4-2,TRBJ2-1,-,TGTGCCAGCAGCCAGGGAGCGGGGGGGAGCTACAATGAGCAGTTCTTC,CASSQGAGGSYNEQFF
-,TRBV2,TRBJ1-2,-,TGTGCCAGCATGGCAGGGGATGGCTACACCTTC,CASMAGDGYTF
-,TRBV4-2,TRBJ1-1,-,TGTGCCACCGGACCTACTAAGAACACTGAAGCTTTCTTT,CATGPTKNTEAFF
-,TRBV4-1,TRBJ2-7,-,TGCGCCAGCAGCCCCGGGCGACTCGCGCAGTACTTC,CASSPGRLAQYF
-,TRBV15,TRBJ1-1,-,TGTGCCACCAGCACGGGGTCCAGGGGAGAGACTGAAGCTTTCTTT,CATSTGSRGETEAFF
TRBD2,TRBV2,TRBJ2-3,-,TGTGCCAGCACCGTGGGACTACATACGCAGTATTTT,CASTVGLHTQYF
TRBD1,TRBV7-9,TRBJ1-5,-,TGTGCCAGCAGCGCGACAGGGGATGGGCAACAGCCCCAGCATTTT,CASSATGDGQQPQHF
TRBD1,TRBV5-4,TRBJ1-1,-,TGTGCCGGGAAGACAGGGGGCTTGAACACTGAAGCTTTCTTT,CAGKTGGLNTEAFF
-,TRBV30,TRBJ1-1,few,TGTGCCTGGAGTTTTGAGAACACTGAAGCTTTCTTT,CAWSFENTEAFF
TRBD1,TRBV6-6,TRBJ1-2,-,TGTGCCAGCAGATTCCTCAGGACAGGGGAGAATGGCTACACCTTC,CASRFLRTGENGYTF
TRBD1,TRBV5-1,TRBJ1-3,-,TGCGCCAGCAGCTTGGCACAGGGGGCCGCCGGAAACACCATATATTTT,CASSLAQGAAGNTIYF
-,TRBV5-1,TRBJ2-3,-,TGCGCCAGCAGAGGGTCGGCACAGGCACGGGCAGATACGCAGTATTTT,CASRGSAQARADTQYF
TRBD1,TRBV29-1,TRBJ1-3,-,TGCAGCGTTGTGAAAGGGACAGCGGGAAACACCATATATTTT,CSVVKGTAGNTIYF
-,TRBV27,TRBJ1-2,few,TGTGCCAGCAGTTCTACGACAGGCGCCAACACCTTC,CASSSTTGANTF
-,TRBV5-1,TRBJ2-3,-,TGCGCCAGCAGCCCCCATCTGACAGCCGGCCCAATACCCACAGATACGCAGTATTTT,CASSPHLTAGPIPTDTQYF
TRBD1,TRBV15,TRBJ1-4,-,TGTGCCACCAGCAGGGACAGGGACTCGAATGAAAAACTGTTTTTT,CATSRDRDSNEKLFF
-,TRBV5-1,TRBJ2-1,-,TGCGCCAGCAGCTTGGCCGGGCGGACAGTCGGGAATGAGCAGTTCTTC,CASSLAGRTVGNEQFF
TRBD2,TRBV14,TRBJ2-1,-,TGTGCCAGCAGCCGACGAAGCGGGGGGTTTTACAATGAGCAGTTCTTC,CASSRRSGGFYNEQFF
-,TRBV6-5,TRBJ1-1,few,TGTGCCAGCAGTGACGACAGAAAGAACACTGAAGCTTTCTTT,CASSDDRKNTEAFF
-,TRBV7-3,TRBJ2-7,-,TGTGCCAGCAGCTTAACTAATCTAGACGAGCAGTACTTC,CASSLTNLDEQYF
-,TRBV10-3,TRBJ2-5,-,TGTGCCATCAGTGCTAGCGAGGAGACCCAGTACTTC,CAISASEETQYF
TRBD1,TRBV4-1,TRBJ2-1,few,TGCGCCAGCACACTCGGGACAGGGACCTACAATGAGCAGTTCTTC,CASTLGTGTYNEQFF